The present T cell receptor beta chain was sequenced within a study of graft-versus-host responses after intestinal transplantation. Study summary: Recipients received multivisceral, liver-intestinal, or isolated intestinal transplants.

A remark on this clone: The antigen is unknown.

General study results and limits: Detected in recipient marrow were GvH clones, some of which were first observed in ileum or blood. Circulating GvH clone levels at their peak were associated with HvG declines (early post-transplant). Graft-donor T cell macrochimerism coincided with high graft-versus-host to host-versus-graft clonal ratios in allografts.

Losses at the gene ends were 2 bases for V and 7 bases for J; bases not matched to a gene: 26. The CDR3 consists of 22 residues. Germline lookup yields CDR1 MGHRA and CDR2 YSYEKL. The data were produced by immunoSEQ multiplex PCR, yet TCRdb's version contains in-frame clones alone and is incomplete. The repertoire holds about 90,000 clones, with roughly four fifths as singletons. The sequence was collected from a human donor who received an intestinal transplant. Material: unstimulated CD4+ T cells sorted from spleen or lymph node cells, obtained before intestinal transplant. The chain has TRBV4-1 and TRBJ2-2; 9 bases map to TRBD1. CDR3 loop: CASSQIGTRTGTGLKAGGELFF. Here the CDR3 DNA reads TGCGCCAGCAGCCAAATCGGAACTCGGACCGGGACAGGGTTAAAGGCGGGCGGGGAGCTGTTTTTT.